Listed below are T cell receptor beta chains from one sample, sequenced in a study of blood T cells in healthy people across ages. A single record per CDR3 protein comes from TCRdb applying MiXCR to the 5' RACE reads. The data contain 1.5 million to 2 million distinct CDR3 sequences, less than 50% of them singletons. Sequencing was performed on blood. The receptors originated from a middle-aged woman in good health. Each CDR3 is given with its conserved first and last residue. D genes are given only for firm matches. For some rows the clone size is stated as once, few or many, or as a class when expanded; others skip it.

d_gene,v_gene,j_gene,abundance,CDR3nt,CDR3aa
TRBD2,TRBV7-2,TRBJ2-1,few,TGTGCCAGCAGCCACCCCAGCGGGGGGGTCAATGAGCAGTTCTTC,CASSHPSGGVNEQFF
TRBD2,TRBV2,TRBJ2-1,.,TGTGCCAGCCCAAGGCAGACTAGCGGGGGGTCCAGCTCCTACAATGAGCAGTTCTTC,CASPRQTSGGSSSYNEQFF
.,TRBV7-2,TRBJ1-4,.,TGTGCCAGCAGCTTAGCGACGCAGGAAAAACTGTTTTTT,CASSLATQEKLFF
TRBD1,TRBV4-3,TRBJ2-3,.,TGCGCCAGCAGCCAAGAACCTGACAGGGTGAGCACAGATACGCAGTATTTT,CASSQEPDRVSTDTQYF
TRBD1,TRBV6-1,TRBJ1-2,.,TGTGCCAGCAGTCGGGACAGCCTGTGGGATTATGGCTACACCTTC,CASSRDSLWDYGYTF
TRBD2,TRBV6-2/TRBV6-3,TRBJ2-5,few,TGTGCCAGCAGCCGTCATACTAGCGGGGGGCCGGGACAAGAGACCCAGTACTTC,CASSRHTSGGPGQETQYF
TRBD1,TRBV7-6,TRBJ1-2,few,TGTGCCAGCAGCCCCCGACAGGGGTATGGCTACACCTTC,CASSPRQGYGYTF
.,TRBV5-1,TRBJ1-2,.,TGCGCCAGCAGCTTGGAGGTGGACTATGACTACACCTTC,CASSLEVDYDYTF
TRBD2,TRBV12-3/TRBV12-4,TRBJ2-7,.,TGTGCCAGCAGTTCCCAGCGGGGGGGCAAGTACGAGCAGTACTTC,CASSSQRGGKYEQYF
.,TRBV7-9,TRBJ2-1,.,TGTGCCAGCAGCGTAACACGTGGGGTTGAGCAGTTCTTC,CASSVTRGVEQFF